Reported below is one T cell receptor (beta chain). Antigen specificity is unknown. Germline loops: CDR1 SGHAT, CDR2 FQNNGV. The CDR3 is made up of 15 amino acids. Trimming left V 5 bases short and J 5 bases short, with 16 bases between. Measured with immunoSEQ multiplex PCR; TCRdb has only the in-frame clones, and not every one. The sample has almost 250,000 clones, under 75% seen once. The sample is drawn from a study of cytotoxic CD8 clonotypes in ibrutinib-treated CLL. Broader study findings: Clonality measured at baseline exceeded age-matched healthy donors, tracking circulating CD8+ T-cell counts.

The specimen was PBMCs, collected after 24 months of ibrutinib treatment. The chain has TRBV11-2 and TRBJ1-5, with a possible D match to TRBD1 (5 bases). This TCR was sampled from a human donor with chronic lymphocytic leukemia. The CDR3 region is CASSPGTRGDQPQHF. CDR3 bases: TGTGCCAGCAGCCCCGGGACCAGAGGGGATCAGCCCCAGCATTTT.